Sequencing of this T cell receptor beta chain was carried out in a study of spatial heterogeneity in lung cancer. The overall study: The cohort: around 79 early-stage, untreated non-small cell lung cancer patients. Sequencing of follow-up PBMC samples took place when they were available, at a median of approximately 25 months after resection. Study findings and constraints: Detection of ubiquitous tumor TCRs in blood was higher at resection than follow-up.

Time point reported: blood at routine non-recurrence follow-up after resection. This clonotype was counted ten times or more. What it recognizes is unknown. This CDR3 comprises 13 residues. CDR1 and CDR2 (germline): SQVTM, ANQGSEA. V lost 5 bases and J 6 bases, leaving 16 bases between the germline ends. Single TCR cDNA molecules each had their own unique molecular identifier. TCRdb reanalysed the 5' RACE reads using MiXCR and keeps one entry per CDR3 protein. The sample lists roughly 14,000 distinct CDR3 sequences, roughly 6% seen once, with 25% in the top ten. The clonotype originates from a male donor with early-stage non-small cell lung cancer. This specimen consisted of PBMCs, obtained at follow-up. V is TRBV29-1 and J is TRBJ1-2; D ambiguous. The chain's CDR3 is CSVITRTDDGYTF. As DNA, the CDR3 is TGCAGCGTTATTACCCGGACCGATGATGGCTACACCTTC.